Following are 31 T cell receptor beta chains from one sample sequenced in a study of vaccination and CD4 T cells after COVID-19. Specified treatment: roughly 10-day PBMC culture with coronavirus spike peptide pools or control peptides (ViraFEST assay). For these receptors, no antigen is known. The Oncomine TCR Beta short-read assay was what sequenced the DNA obtained from cultured CD4+ T cells. TCRdb ran MiXCR on the PCR reads and lists one entry per CDR3 protein. The sample lists 21,000 or so distinct CDR3 sequences; around 45% were seen once. The specimen sequenced was CD4+ T cells from blood, cultured in vitro. The receptors were gathered from a human donor who had recovered from COVID-19.

This clonotype was seen only once. The germline gene is not matched at one end of the junction; a read error may be the cause. The chain recombines TRBV12-3 or TRBV12-4 with TRBJ2-3; 12 bases map to TRBD2. This CDR3 is 18 amino acids long. CDR3 amino acids: CASSLGLAGGRGGDTRYF. In nucleotides, the CDR3 is TGTGCCAGCAGTTTGGGCCTAGCGGGAGGGAGAGGTGGAGATACGCGGTATTTT.

The V and J genes are TRBV20-1 and TRBJ2-7, with a tentative D call TRBD1 (6 bases). Looked up from germline, CDR1 is DFQATT and CDR2 is SNEGSKA (reference sequence). This CDR3 region has 14 residues. The V gene lost 3 bases and the J gene lost 2 bases, with 14 bases spanning the gap. The CDR3 sequence is CSARAPGHPYEQYF. Written as DNA, the CDR3 is TGCAGTGCTAGGGCCCCGGGACACCCCTACGAGCAGTACTTC.

The chain has TRBV19 and TRBJ1-2, with D hard to call. Trimming cost V 0 bases and J 6 bases, with 14 bases left between them. Per germline, CDR1 LNHDA and CDR2 SQIVND (reference sequence). The length of the CDR3 is 15 residues. CDR3 in DNA: TGTGCCAGTAGTATAGATTGGGCGTCGGAGAATGGCTACACCTTC. Its translation is CASSIDWASENGYTF.

This CDR3 is CASSHPDHRVLNYGYTF. Here the CDR3 DNA reads TGTGCCAGCAGCCATCCCGATCACAGGGTTTTAAACTATGGCTACACCTTC. The rearrangement links TRBV14 to TRBJ1-2; D possibly corresponds to TRBD1 (6 bases). This CDR3 spans 17 amino acids. Germline V gene lookup returns CDR1 SGHDN and CDR2 FVKESK. V shed 3 bases and J shed 2 bases, with 19 bases lying between them.

V and J are TRBV2 and TRBJ1-5; 7 positions match TRBD1. The length of the CDR3 is 17 residues. Germline V gene sequence: CDR1 SNHLY, CDR2 FYNNEI. With 4 bases clipped from V and 1 base from J, the junction kept 10 bases outside the gene matches. CDR3 sequence (DNA): TGTGCCAGCAGTGCCACCCTACAGGGGACAAGCAATCAGCCCCAGCATTTT. This codes for CASSATLQGTSNQPQHF.

The V gene is TRBV19, the J gene TRBJ1-5, with no clear D. The germline V gene encodes CDR1 LNHDA and CDR2 SQIVND (reference sequence). The ends were cut back, 6 bases at V and 0 bases at J, with 15 bases in the middle. The CDR3 covers 16 residues. Written as DNA, the CDR3 is TGTGCCAGTAGCCCCCTGGAGCTATCTAGCAATCAGCCCCAGCATTTT. Its translation: CASSPLELSSNQPQHF.

The chain is built from TRBV10-1 and TRBJ1-1; D remains ambiguous. Trimming cost V 5 bases and J 3 bases, with 10 bases left between them. This CDR3 comprises 13 residues. The germline V gene encodes CDR1 WNHNN and CDR2 SYGVQD (reference sequence). The CDR3 nucleotides are TGCGCCAGCAGTCAAAGGGAGGACACTGAAGCTTTCTTT. Protein: CASSQREDTEAFF.

V usage is TRBV4-3 and J usage is TRBJ2-5; unclear D gene. V dropped 1 base and J dropped 5 bases, with 14 bases sitting between them. This CDR3 spans 15 amino acids. From germline, CDR1 is LGHNA and CDR2 YSLEER. The CDR3 is CASSQVGSGWETQYF. CDR3 DNA: TGCGCCAGCAGCCAAGTAGGATCTGGTTGGGAGACCCAGTACTTC.

The V and J genes are TRBV19 and TRBJ2-7; the match to TRBD1 covers 8 bases. The CDR3 totals 14 residues. Germline CDR1 LNHDA, CDR2 SQIVND (reference sequence). V was pared by 7 bases and J by 2 bases, with 7 bases of the junction left unmatched. The CDR3 region is CASMGTGEAYEQYF. The DNA for the CDR3 is TGTGCCAGTATGGGGACAGGAGAAGCCTACGAGCAGTACTTC. Filled out from reference TRBV19 and TRBJ2-7, the complete variable domain reads DGGITQSPKYLFRKEGQNVTLSCEQNLNHDAMYWYRQDPGQGLRLIYYSQIVNDFQKGDIAEGYSVSREKKESFPLTVTSAQKNPTAFYLCASMGTGEAYEQYFGPGTRLTVT.

V is TRBV5-4 and J is TRBJ2-1, with 7 bases fitting TRBD2. Germline loops: CDR1 SGHNT, CDR2 YYREEE (reference sequence). CDR3 length: 14 residues. The J segment lost 6 bases and the V segment lost 0 bases, leaving 3 bases of the junction unmatched. The CDR3 DNA reads as TGTGCCAGCAGCTTGGGCCTAGCGGTCAATGAGCAGTTCTTC. Its protein is CASSLGLAVNEQFF.

This clonotype was seen a handful of times. This chain joins TRBV20-1 and TRBJ1-1; D unclear. V lost 6 bases and J 0 bases, leaving 17 bases between the germline ends. Germline CDR1 DFQATT, CDR2 SNEGSKA (reference sequence). There are 15 residues in the CDR3. CDR3 bases: TGCAGTGCCCTCCGTGTCAGGTACATGAACACTGAAGCTTTCTTT. It specifies CSALRVRYMNTEAFF.

The rearrangement joins TRBV28 to TRBJ2-7; 10 nucleotides line up with TRBD1. The J segment lost 4 bases and the V segment lost 8 bases, leaving 2 bases of the junction unmatched. CDR3 length: 12 amino acids. From germline, CDR1 is MDHEN and CDR2 SYDVKM. CDR3: CASGQGGYEQYF. The CDR3 nucleotides read TGTGCCAGCGGACAGGGGGGGTACGAGCAGTACTTC.

This clonotype was recorded a few times. CDR3 region: CSAPDRAVSSDTEAFF. CDR3 sequence (DNA): TGCAGTGCTCCGGACAGGGCTGTGAGTTCGGACACTGAAGCTTTCTTT. V and J are TRBV20-1 and TRBJ1-1, with TRBD1 matching over 8 bases. Per the germline V gene, CDR1 is DFQATT and CDR2 is SNEGSKA (reference sequence). There are 16 residues in the CDR3. V lost 5 bases to trimming and J lost 3 bases; unmatched junction nucleotides: 14.

V usage is TRBV7-9 and J usage is TRBJ1-2; tentatively, D is TRBD1 (6 bases). Germline assignment: CDR1 SEHNR and CDR2 FQNEAQ (reference sequence). The length of the CDR3 is 16 residues. V lost 5 bases, J lost 5 bases, and 21 bases lay in between. The CDR3 spells CASSRGGGRGGYGYTF. CDR3 bases: TGTGCCAGCAGCCGTGGCGGGGGCCGGGGAGGATATGGCTACACCTTC.

The rearrangement links TRBV7-2 to TRBJ2-3; D gene ambiguous. CDR1 is SGHTA, CDR2 FQGNSA, per germline. V was clipped by 8 bases and J by 5 bases, with 11 bases between them. This CDR3 is built from 12 residues. The CDR3 is CASSALRDTQYF. Here the CDR3 DNA reads TGTGCCAGCTCGGCCCTTAGAGATACGCAGTATTTT. The full variable domain, completed using reference TRBV7-2 and TRBJ2-3, is GAGVSQSPSNKVTEKGKDVELRCDPISGHTALYWYRQSLGQGLEFLIYFQGNSAPDKSGLPSDRFSAERTGGSVSTLTIQRTQQEDSAVYLCASSALRDTQYFGPGTRLTVL.

This clonotype was observed a few times. The gene calls are TRBV19 and TRBJ1-2; 10 bases align to TRBD1. V was pared by 5 bases and J by 5 bases, with 2 bases of the junction left unmatched. The CDR3 covers 13 residues. CDR1 LNHDA and CDR2 SQIVND come from the germline V gene (reference sequence). CDR3 amino acids: CASSVGQGYGYTF. The DNA for the CDR3 is TGTGCCAGTAGTGTGGGACAGGGGTATGGCTACACCTTC.

The chain recombines TRBV6-1 with TRBJ2-3, with 9 bases aligning to TRBD2. This CDR3 comprises 15 residues. V was clipped by 6 bases and J by 1 base; unmatched bases: 5. Germline-derived CDR1 and CDR2 are MNHNS and SASEGT. The CDR3 region has the DNA TGTGCCAGCAGACAGAGCGGGAGGCGCACAGATACGCAGTATTTT. Translation: CASRQSGRRTDTQYF.

This clonotype has only one observation. The chain is built from TRBV11-2 and TRBJ1-2, with D maybe TRBD1 (6 bases). Germline V gene data show CDR1 as SGHAT and CDR2 as FQNNGV. Trimming took 7 bases from V and 3 from J, leaving 9 bases between them. The CDR3 has 12 residues. CDR3 bases: TGTGCCAGCACCGGGGGCGACTATGGCTACACCTTC. Its protein is CASTGGDYGYTF. Supplemented by reference TRBV11-2 and TRBJ1-2, the full variable domain reads EAGVAQSPRYKIIEKRQSVAFWCNPISGHATLYWYQQILGQGPKLLIQFQNNGVVDDSQLPKDRFSAERLKGVDSTLKIQPAKLEDSAVYLCASTGGDYGYTFGSGTRLTVV.

This clonotype was observed a handful of times. The V call is TRBV19, the J call TRBJ1-3; 10 nucleotides line up with TRBD1. This CDR3 has 17 amino acids. J lost 0 bases, V lost 3 bases, and 5 bases had no gene match. Germline lookup yields CDR1 LNHDA and CDR2 SQIVND (reference sequence). The CDR3 sequence is CASSIGTGANSGNTIYF. DNA for the CDR3: TGTGCCAGTAGTATTGGGACAGGGGCGAACTCTGGAAACACCATATATTTT.

Only a few counts were recorded for this clonotype. The chain has TRBV6-1 and TRBJ2-7; maybe TRBD2 (6 bases). V gave up 5 bases and J gave up 4 bases, with 9 bases separating them. The CDR3 runs 12 residues. Per germline, CDR1 MNHNS and CDR2 SASEGT. The CDR3 DNA sequence: TGTGCCAGCAGTCAGGAGGGGTACGAGCAGTACTTC. Protein: CASSQEGYEQYF.

CDR3 nucleotides: TGTGCCAGCAGTTTTGTTCAGGCTTTAGGCTATGGCTACACCTTC. This encodes CASSFVQALGYGYTF. The chain uses TRBV28 and TRBJ1-2; D unclear. V gave up 3 bases and J gave up 4 bases, with 15 bases separating them. This CDR3 region has 15 residues. Looked up from germline, CDR1 is MDHEN and CDR2 is SYDVKM.

This clonotype was seen a single time. This chain connects TRBV6-1 to TRBJ2-4, with a possible D match to TRBD1 (6 bases). Deletions cut 5 bases from V and 2 bases from J, with 22 bases between. The V gene's germline CDR1 is MNHNS and CDR2 SASEGT. The CDR3 has 18 residues. CDR3 sequence: CASSQSEMLGATKNIQYF. In DNA, the CDR3 is TGTGCCAGCAGTCAATCAGAGATGCTGGGGGCGACCAAAAACATTCAGTACTTC.

This rearrangement joins TRBV28 to TRBJ2-7; 7 bases line up with TRBD1. Trimming at V came to 2 bases and at J to 7 bases, leaving 8 bases not matched to a gene. Germline V CDR1 and CDR2: MDHEN, SYDVKM. This CDR3 region has 14 residues. Here the CDR3 DNA reads TGTGCCAGCAGTTTACCCCATGGACAGGTAGAGCAGTACTTC. This sequence encodes CASSLPHGQVEQYF.

This clonotype has only a few counts. V gene TRBV20-1 combines with J gene TRBJ1-1, with D possibly being TRBD1 (5 bases). V lost 0 bases, J lost 1 base, and 12 bases lay in between. The CDR3 length is 15 residues. Germline V gene sequence: CDR1 DFQATT, CDR2 SNEGSKA (reference sequence). The DNA for the CDR3 is TGCAGTGCTAGAGATTCGGGACGGCAGAACACTGAAGCTTTCTTT. Amino acids: CSARDSGRQNTEAFF.

This clonotype was detected only a few times. V gene TRBV20-1 combines with J gene TRBJ2-1; 7 nucleotides align to TRBD2. With V trimmed by 4 bases and J by 6 bases, 9 bases remained unmatched. CDR3 length equals 14 residues. The germline gives CDR1 DFQATT, CDR2 SNEGSKA (reference sequence). CDR3 residues: CSATSGQIGNEQFF. DNA for the CDR3: TGCAGTGCTACTAGCGGCCAAATAGGCAATGAGCAGTTCTTC.

The V gene is TRBV19, the J gene TRBJ1-1; 7 nucleotides match TRBD1. The CDR3 sequence is 15 residues long. Germline V gene sequence: CDR1 LNHDA, CDR2 SQIVND (reference sequence). V was clipped by 3 bases and J by 2 bases; unmatched bases: 6. The chain's CDR3 is CASSITGVFNTEAFF. The CDR3 DNA reads TGTGCCAGTAGTATTACAGGGGTCTTCAACACTGAAGCTTTCTTT.

This clonotype was counted a few times. The V and J genes are TRBV6-2 or TRBV6-3 and TRBJ2-3, with 11 bases aligning to TRBD2. J was trimmed by 4 bases and V by 4 bases; bases with no gene match: 7. Per the germline V gene, CDR1 is MNHEY and CDR2 is SVGEGT. The CDR3 runs to 16 residues. Here the CDR3 reads CASSLAGGPLPDTQYF. CDR3 nucleotides: TGTGCCAGCAGTTTAGCGGGAGGGCCCCTCCCAGATACGCAGTATTTT.

CDR3 nucleotide sequence: TGTGCCAGTAGTATAGAAGGGAGTCCTAGCTCTGGGGCCAACGTCCTGACTTTC. It specifies CASSIEGSPSSGANVLTF. The J gene is TRBJ2-6, the V gene TRBV19; possibly TRBD2 for D (5 bases). V was shortened by 0 bases and J by 0 bases, with 12 bases between the two germline ends. This CDR3 has 18 residues. Germline V lookup: CDR1 LNHDA, CDR2 SQIVND (reference sequence).

This chain joins TRBV7-9 and TRBJ2-1; D uncertain. The CDR3 loop spans 12 amino acids. Per the germline V gene, CDR1 is SEHNR and CDR2 is FQNEAQ (reference sequence). Trimming removed 0 bases from V and 5 bases from J, with 2 bases in between. The CDR3 here is CASSLANNEQFF. The CDR3 DNA is TGTGCCAGCAGCTTAGCTAACAATGAGCAGTTCTTC. The whole variable domain, filled in from reference TRBV7-9 and TRBJ2-1, reads DTGVSQNPRHKITKRGQNVTFRCDPISEHNRLYWYRQTLGQGPEFLTYFQNEAQLEKSRLLSDRFSAERPKGSFSTLEIQRTEQGDSAMYLCASSLANNEQFFGPGTRLTVL.

The V gene is TRBV6-1, the J gene TRBJ1-2, with D maybe TRBD1 (5 bases). CDR1 and CDR2 (germline): MNHNS, SASEGT. Trimming shortened V by 5 bases and J by 4 bases, and 11 bases separated the two germline ends. This CDR3 contains 13 residues. In nucleotides, the CDR3 is TGTGCCAGCAGTAACGCCGGGGGCTATGGCTACACCTTC. Amino acids: CASSNAGGYGYTF.

The chain uses TRBV20-1 and TRBJ1-1, with TRBD1 matching over 7 bases. Looked up from germline, CDR1 is DFQATT and CDR2 is SNEGSKA (reference sequence). The CDR3 totals 13 residues. J gave up 1 base and V 6 bases, and 5 bases lay outside the gene matches. The CDR3 nucleotides are TGCAGTGCCCCGGGACAGAGGAACACTGAAGCTTTCTTT. Its translation: CSAPGQRNTEAFF.